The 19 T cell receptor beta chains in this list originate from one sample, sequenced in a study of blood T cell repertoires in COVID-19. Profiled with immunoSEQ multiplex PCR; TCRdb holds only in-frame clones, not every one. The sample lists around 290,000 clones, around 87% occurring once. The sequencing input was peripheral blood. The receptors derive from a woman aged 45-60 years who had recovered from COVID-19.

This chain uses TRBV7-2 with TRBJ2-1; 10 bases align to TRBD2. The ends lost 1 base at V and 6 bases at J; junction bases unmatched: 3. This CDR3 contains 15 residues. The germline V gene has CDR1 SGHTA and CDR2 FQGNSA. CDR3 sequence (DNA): TGTGCCAGCAGCTTAGTCCTAGCGGGGGCCAATGAGCAGTTCTTC. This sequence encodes CASSLVLAGANEQFF.

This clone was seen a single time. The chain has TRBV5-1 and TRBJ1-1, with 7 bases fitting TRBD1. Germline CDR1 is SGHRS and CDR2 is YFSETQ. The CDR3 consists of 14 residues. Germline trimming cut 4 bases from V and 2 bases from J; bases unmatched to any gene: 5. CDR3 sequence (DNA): TGCGCCAGCAGCATTACAGGGGTAAACACTGAAGCTTTCTTT. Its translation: CASSITGVNTEAFF.

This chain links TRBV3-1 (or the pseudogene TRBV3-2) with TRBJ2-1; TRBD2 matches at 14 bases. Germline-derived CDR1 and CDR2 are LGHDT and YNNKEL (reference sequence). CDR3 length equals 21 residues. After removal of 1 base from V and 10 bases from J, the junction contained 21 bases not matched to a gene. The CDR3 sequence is CASSQAPQPRLAGGLGGEQFF. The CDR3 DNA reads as TGTGCCAGCAGCCAAGCCCCCCAACCGAGACTAGCGGGGGGGCTGGGGGGCGAGCAGTTCTTC.

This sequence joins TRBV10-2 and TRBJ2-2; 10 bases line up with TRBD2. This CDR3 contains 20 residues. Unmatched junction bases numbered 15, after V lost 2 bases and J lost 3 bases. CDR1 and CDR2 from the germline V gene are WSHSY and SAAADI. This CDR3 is CASSEGLAGGQSYDTGELFF. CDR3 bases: TGCGCCAGCAGTGAGGGGTTAGCGGGGGGCCAGAGCTATGACACCGGGGAGCTGTTTTTT.

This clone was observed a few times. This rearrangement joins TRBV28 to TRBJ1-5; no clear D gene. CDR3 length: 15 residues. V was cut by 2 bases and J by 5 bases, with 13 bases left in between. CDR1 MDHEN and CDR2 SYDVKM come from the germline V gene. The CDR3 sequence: CASSLNQAGDQPQHF. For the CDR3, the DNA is TGTGCCAGCAGTTTAAACCAGGCGGGCGATCAGCCCCAGCATTTT.

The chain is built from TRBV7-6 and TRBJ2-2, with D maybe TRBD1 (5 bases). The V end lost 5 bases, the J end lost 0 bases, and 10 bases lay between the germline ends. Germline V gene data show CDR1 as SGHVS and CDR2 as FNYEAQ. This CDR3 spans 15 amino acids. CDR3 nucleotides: TGTGCCAGCAGCCCGACAGATGCGAACACCGGGGAGCTGTTTTTT. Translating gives CASSPTDANTGELFF.

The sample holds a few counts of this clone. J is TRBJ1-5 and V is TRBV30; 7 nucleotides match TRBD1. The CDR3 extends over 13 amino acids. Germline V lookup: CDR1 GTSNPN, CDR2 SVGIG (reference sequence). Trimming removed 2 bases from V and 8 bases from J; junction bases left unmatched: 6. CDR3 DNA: TGTGCCTGGAGTCCGGACAGGTTGGAGCCCCAGCATTTT. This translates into CAWSPDRLEPQHF. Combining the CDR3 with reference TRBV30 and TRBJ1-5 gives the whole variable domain SQTIHQWPATLVQPVGSPLSLECTVEGTSNPNLYWYRQAAGRGLQLLFYSVGIGQISSEVPQNLSASRPQDRQFILSSKKLLLSDSGFYLCAWSPDRLEPQHFGDGTRLSIL.

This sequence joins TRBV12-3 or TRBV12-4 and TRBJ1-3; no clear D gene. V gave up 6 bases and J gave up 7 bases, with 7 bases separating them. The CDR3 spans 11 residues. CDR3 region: CASSRRNTIYF. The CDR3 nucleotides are TGTGCCAGCAGCCGGCGGAACACCATATATTTT.

CDR3 loop: CASSSPLGRDYTGELFF. CDR3 in DNA: TGTGCCAGCAGTTCACCCCTCGGCAGGGACTACACCGGGGAGCTGTTTTTT. J is TRBJ2-2 and V is TRBV28; D might be TRBD2 (6 bases). Germline V gene lookup returns CDR1 MDHEN and CDR2 SYDVKM. V lost 4 bases and J lost 3, with 18 bases in between. This CDR3 is built from 17 residues.

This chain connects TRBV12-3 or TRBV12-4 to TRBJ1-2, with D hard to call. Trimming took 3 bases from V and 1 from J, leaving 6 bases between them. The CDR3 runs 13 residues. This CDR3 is CASSLGSNYGYTF. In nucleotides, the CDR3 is TGTGCCAGCAGTTTGGGCAGTAACTATGGCTACACCTTC.

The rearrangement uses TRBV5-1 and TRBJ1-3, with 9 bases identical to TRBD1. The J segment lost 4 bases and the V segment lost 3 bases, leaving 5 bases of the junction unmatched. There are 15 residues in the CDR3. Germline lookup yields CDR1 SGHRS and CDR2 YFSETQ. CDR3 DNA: TGCGCCAGCAGCTGGGGACAGGGACAAGGAAACACCATATATTTT. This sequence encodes CASSWGQGQGNTIYF.

The chain's CDR3 is CASSLRTLRQENSPLHF. The CDR3 nucleotides read TGCGCCAGCAGCTTGAGAACCTTACGACAGGAGAATTCACCCCTCCACTTT. This chain joins TRBV5-1 and TRBJ1-6, with D possibly TRBD1 on 6 matching bases. Trimming cost V 1 base and J 7 bases, with 18 bases left between them. CDR3 size: 17 residues. Germline CDR1 is SGHRS and CDR2 is YFSETQ.

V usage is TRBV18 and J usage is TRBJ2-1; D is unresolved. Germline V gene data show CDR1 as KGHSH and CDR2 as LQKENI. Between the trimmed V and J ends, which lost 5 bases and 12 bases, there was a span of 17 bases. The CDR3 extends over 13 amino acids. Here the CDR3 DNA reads TGTGCCAGCTCAGAGAGTGGAGTTGGCTGGCAGTTCTTC. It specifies CASSESGVGWQFF.

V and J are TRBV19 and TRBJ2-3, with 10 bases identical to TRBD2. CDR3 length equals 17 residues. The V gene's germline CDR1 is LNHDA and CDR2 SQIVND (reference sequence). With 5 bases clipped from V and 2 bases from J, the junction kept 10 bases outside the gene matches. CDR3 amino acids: CASSRDRTSGSTDTQYF. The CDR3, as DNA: TGTGCCAGTAGTCGCGATCGGACTAGCGGATCCACAGATACGCAGTATTTT.

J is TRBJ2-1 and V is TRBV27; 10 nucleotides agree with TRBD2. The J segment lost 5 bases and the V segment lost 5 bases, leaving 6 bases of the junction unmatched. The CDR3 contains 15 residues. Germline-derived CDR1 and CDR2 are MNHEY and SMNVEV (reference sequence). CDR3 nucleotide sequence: TGTGCCAGCAGTATTAGGACTAGCGGAAACAATGAGCAGTTCTTC. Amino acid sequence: CASSIRTSGNNEQFF.

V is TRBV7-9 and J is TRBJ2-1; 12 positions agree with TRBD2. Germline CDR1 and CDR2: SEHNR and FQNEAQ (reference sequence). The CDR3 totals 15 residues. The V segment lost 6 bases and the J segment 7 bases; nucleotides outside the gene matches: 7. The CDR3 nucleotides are TGTGCCAGCAGGCGACTAGCGGGGGTCTTAAATGAGCAGTTCTTC. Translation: CASRRLAGVLNEQFF.

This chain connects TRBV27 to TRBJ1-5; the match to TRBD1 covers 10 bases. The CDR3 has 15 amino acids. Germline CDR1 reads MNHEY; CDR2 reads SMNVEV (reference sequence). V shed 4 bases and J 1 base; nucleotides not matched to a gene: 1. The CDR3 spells CASSSGQGSNQPQHF. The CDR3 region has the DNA TGTGCCAGCAGTTCGGGACAGGGGAGCAATCAGCCCCAGCATTTT.

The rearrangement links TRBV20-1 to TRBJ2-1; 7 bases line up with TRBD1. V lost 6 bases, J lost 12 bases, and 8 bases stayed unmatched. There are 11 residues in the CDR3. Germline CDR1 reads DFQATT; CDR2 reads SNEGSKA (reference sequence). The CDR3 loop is CSARQGRRQFF. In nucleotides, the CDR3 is TGCAGTGCAAGACAGGGTCGGCGGCAGTTCTTC.

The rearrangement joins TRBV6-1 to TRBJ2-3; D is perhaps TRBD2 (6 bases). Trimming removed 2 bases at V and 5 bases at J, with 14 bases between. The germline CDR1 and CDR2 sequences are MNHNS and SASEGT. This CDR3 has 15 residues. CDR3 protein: CASSEQFREVDTQYF. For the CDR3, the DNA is TGTGCCAGCAGTGAACAGTTCAGGGAGGTAGATACGCAGTATTTT.